The T cell receptor beta chain under discussion was sequenced for a study of shared clonotypes between healthy human individuals. Study-level findings and limits: Non-shared clonotypes had lower generation probabilities than those shared by all four donors. Though the depth was large, rarefaction showed that sorted-subset sequencing was incomplete.

Comment on this clone: As yet, its antigen is unknown.

Trimming left V 0 bases short and J 3 bases short, with 13 bases between. The length of the CDR3 is 15 residues. Per the germline V gene, CDR1 is SGHRS and CDR2 is YFSETQ. Clones were sequenced by immunoSEQ multiplex PCR, and TCRdb holds only the in-frame ones, with some missing. The data contain 2 million or so clones, approximately 95% of them singletons. The clonotype was recovered from a man younger than 35 in good health. The V gene is TRBV5-1, the J gene TRBJ2-7; the D gene is possibly TRBD1 (6 bases). The sequencing input was naive CD4+ T cells sorted from blood. Stated subset: CD45RA+ positively selected. As DNA, the CDR3 is TGCGCCAGCAGCTTGGGGCAGGGGATTAACTACGAGCAGTACTTC. Protein sequence: CASSLGQGINYEQYF.